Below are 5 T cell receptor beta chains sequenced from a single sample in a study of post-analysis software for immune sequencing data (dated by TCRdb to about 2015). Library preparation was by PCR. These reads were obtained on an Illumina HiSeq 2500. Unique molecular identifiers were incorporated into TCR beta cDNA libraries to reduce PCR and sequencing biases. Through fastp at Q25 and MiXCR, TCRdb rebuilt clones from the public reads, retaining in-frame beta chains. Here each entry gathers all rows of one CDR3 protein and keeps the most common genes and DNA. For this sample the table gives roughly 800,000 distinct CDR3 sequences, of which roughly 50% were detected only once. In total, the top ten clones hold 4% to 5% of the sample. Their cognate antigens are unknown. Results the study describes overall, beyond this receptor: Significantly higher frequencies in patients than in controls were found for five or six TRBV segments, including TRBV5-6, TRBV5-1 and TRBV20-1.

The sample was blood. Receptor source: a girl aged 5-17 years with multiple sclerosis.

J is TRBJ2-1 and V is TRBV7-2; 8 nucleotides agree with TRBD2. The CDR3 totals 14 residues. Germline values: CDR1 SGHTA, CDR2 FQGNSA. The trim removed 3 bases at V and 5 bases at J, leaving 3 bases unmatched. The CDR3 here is CASSFLSGNNEQFF. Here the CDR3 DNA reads TGTGCCAGCAGCTTCCTTAGCGGGAACAATGAGCAGTTCTTC.

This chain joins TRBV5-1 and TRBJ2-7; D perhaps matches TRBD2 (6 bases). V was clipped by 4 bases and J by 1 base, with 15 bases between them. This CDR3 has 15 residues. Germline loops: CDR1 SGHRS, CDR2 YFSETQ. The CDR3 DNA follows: TGCGCCAGCAGCGTTACGGGAGATGGGTCCTACGAGCAGTACTTC. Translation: CASSVTGDGSYEQYF.

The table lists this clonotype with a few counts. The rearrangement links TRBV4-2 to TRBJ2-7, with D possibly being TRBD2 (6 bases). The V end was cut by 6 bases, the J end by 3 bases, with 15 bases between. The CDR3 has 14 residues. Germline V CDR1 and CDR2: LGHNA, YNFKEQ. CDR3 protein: CASSPDPGLYEQYF. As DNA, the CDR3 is TGTGCCAGCAGTCCCGACCCGGGACTCTACGAGCAGTACTTC.

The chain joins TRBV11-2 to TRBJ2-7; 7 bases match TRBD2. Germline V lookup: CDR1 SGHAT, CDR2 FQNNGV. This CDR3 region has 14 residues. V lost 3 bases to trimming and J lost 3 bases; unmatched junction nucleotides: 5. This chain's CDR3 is CASSFASGNYEQYF. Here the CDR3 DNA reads TGTGCCAGCAGCTTTGCGAGCGGGAACTACGAGCAGTACTTC.

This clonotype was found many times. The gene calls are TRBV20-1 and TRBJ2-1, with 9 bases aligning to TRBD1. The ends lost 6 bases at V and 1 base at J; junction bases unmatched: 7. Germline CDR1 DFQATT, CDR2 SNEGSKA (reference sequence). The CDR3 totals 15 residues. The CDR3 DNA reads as TGCAGTGCCCACCCGGGACAGGGATCCTACAATGAGCAGTTCTTC. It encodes CSAHPGQGSYNEQFF.